This TCR beta chain was obtained from a study of molecular identifiers for immune sequencing clone quantification (dated by TCRdb to 2016 to 2018). Background for the entire study: For a replicate experiment, the RNA from either around 20,000 or 100,000 naive CD8 T cells was divided into five aliquots, and four of those aliquots went on to sequencing. The study was a methods study using CD8 T cells to benchmark molecular-identifier clustering-based TCR repertoire sequencing (MIDCIRS) and TCR RNA copy counting. Summary of the overall study and its limitations: Modeling gave about three recovered TCR RNA copies per cell versus 9.5 to 10 by digital PCR, implying approximately 30% capture efficiency. In CMV-specific effector cells, clones with more than 20 RNA copies accounted for over 97% of molecules, whereas in naive cells such clones accounted for under 1%. Even against a background of 850,000 to 1,000,000 naive CD8 T cells, spiked-in Jurkat TCR RNA amounting to a single cell's worth was reported to be detectable. When barcode sub-clustering was omitted, TCR diversity was inflated by chimeric consensus sequences, with chimeras reaching as high as 47%. Spiked-in Jurkat TCR RNA (about ten copies' worth), which is not part of the donor repertoire, was contained in the naive libraries. The sizes of highly expanded clones could end up underestimated when identical TCR molecules share a barcode.

Library preparation used PCR. The data were produced on an Illumina HiSeq 4000. Bulk TCR libraries were prepared as previously described, using TCR primers listed in Table S5. Purification of total RNA was performed with the Qiagen AllPrep DNA/RNA kit. Reads from multiple sequencing runs of the same library were pooled before analysis. From the authors' description of their analysis: Reads were retained only if an exact TCR constant sequence was present, and the retained reads were trimmed to 150 nt and grouped according to their 12-nt molecular barcodes. Reads inside each barcode group were sub-clustered using a 15% Levenshtein threshold, and a quality-weighted consensus sequence was constructed for each RNA molecule. Non-functional sequences were discarded, and so were lower-count sequences lying one edit away from another sequence. Based on a fit of two negative binomial distributions, barcode sub-clusters having less than 20% of the maximum read count were discarded. TCRdb cleaned the public reads at Q25 with fastp, built clones with MiXCR and kept in-frame beta chains. Here each entry gathers all rows of one CDR3 protein and keeps the most common genes and DNA. The V and J calls follow TCRdb's processing rather than the paper's. In this sample the table shows 75,000 to 100,000 distinct CDR3 sequences, 15% to 20% of which occur a single time. The ten largest clones capture 0.7% to 0.95% of the sample.

In regard to this clonotype: Its antigen is not yet known. Being one base from a much bigger clone, this may be a read error.

Libraries of naive CD8 T cells were built from anywhere between roughly 18,000 and 1,000,000 sorted cells, with 10%, 30% or 50% of the purified RNA used. Naive CD8 T cells were FACS-sorted as CD8+CD4-CCR7+CD45RA+ on a BD FACSAria II into RLT Plus buffer. To test detection sensitivity, Jurkat RNA equal to around 11 TCR copies was added to samples of about 19,000-1,100,000 naive CD8 T cells. CD8 T cells were enriched using RosetteSep CD8+ T Cell Enrichment Cocktail and Ficoll-Paque, and the enriched cells then underwent ACK red cell lysis. The CDR3 has 15 amino acids, counting the end cysteine and phenylalanine. The retained sequence is limited to the CDR3, 45 bases, with the frame set at the first base. V is clipped by 1 base and J by 5 bases, and the sequence between their germline boundaries is 12 bases long.

The clonotype comes from a human donor in good health. Some libraries in this study had Jurkat cell RNA spiked in. The sequence links TRBV12-3 or TRBV12-4 to TRBJ1-5; a weak D assignment points to TRBD1 (6 bases agree). The sequencing input was naive CD8+ T cells from blood, with Jurkat cell RNA spiked in. The cell subset or site label, read with the paper, signifies: FACS-sorted CD8+CD4-CCR7+CD45RA+ naive T cells. The bases are TGTGCCAGCAGTTTAGGGGGGGCAGGAGATCAGCCCCAGCATTTT. Its translation reads: CASSLGGAGDQPQHF.